A selection of T cell receptor beta chains follows, all from one sample in a study of post-analysis software for immune sequencing data. One entry per CDR3 protein results from TCRdb running MiXCR on the PCR reads. Found here are roughly 670,000 distinct CDR3 sequences, about 60% of them singletons; the top ten hold about 10%. Sequencing was performed on blood. The source is a girl aged 2-10 years with multiple sclerosis. CDR3s leave out the opening cysteine and the closing phenylalanine or tryptophan.

v_call	cdr3_aa
TRBV12-3/TRBV12-4	ASSPPGNGNQPQH
TRBV25-1	ASSNASGRSYNEQF
TRBV7-2	ASRWDSGAETQY
TRBV7-3	ASSRRPGSSYNEQF
TRBV28	ASSKTWNSPLH
TRBV3-1	ASSQGYGLTIEY
TRBV5-1	ASSLVERGTEAF
TRBV7-2	ASRRAHGYT
TRBV5-1	ASSLVDWTSGRGPSYEQY
TRBV27	ASSETALNNYGYT
TRBV21-1	ASSPPRYRGTTNEQF
TRBV29-1	SVDKGQGMNTEAF
TRBV12-3/TRBV12-4	ASSQTRSNQPQH
TRBV12-3/TRBV12-4	ASYDLGQGGGYT
TRBV3-1	ASSQEGRLAGYNEQF
TRBV11-3	ASSFGTSGGDTQY
TRBV29-1	SVEDGGGPQH
TRBV29-1	SVDLTENVYGYT
TRBV9	ASSVGTSGEQF
TRBV7-8	ASSFGLAGSRRRETQY
TRBV24-1	ATSEDVGEGVRKTQY
TRBV27	ASSHLGPPVDYGYT
TRBV5-1	ASSSAGGEYEQY
TRBV3-1	ASSRGTGVSGTEAF
TRBV5-1	ASSLGRPSGRTEQY
TRBV11-2	ASSSEGAINEQF
TRBV30	AWSNDRGQQF
TRBV10-3	ATSLRGPAGGHNEQF
TRBV12-3/TRBV12-4	ASSLHRPTEAF
TRBV20-1	SAREVYSGRPTDTQY
TRBV12-3/TRBV12-4	ASSSFQGGMRNSPLH
TRBV4-1	ASSQDRGTDEQF
TRBV20-1	SARGGTGSFYGYT